A selection of T cell receptor beta chains follows, all from one sample in a study of CD4 T cells in relation to SARS-CoV-2 and coronaviruses. Generated by immunoSEQ multiplex PCR, the TCRdb table keeps only in-frame clones and is missing some. The sample consists of over 20,000 clones, about 70% of them appearing once. No antigen has been assigned to these receptors. Sample: CD4+ T cells from PBMCs, cultured in vitro. These receptors originate from a human donor in good health. CDR3s leave out the opening cysteine and the closing phenylalanine or tryptophan. Rows may omit the clone size; those that give it use once, few, many or a size class.

clone_size	v_call	j_call	cdr3_aa
.	TRBV6-5	TRBJ2-7	ASSYSGLQGQY
few	TRBV5-4	TRBJ2-3	ASSSGLARDTQY
.	TRBV10-3	TRBJ1-5	ASRGRDGNQPQH
.	TRBV19	TRBJ2-7	ASSASGRASLEQY
.	TRBV11-2	TRBJ1-4	ASSLGSLEDATNEKLF
few	TRBV6-4	TRBJ2-2	ASSGTENTGELF
once	TRBV30	TRBJ1-3	AWSVLTGQGNTIY
.	TRBV6-5	TRBJ1-4	ASSLSNEKLF
once	TRBV15	TRBJ1-1	ATSRAQRGKAF
.	TRBV6-6	TRBJ2-7	ASSYMGQSYEQY
.	TRBV27	TRBJ1-2	ASSLSRGQGLNGYT
.	TRBV28	TRBJ1-4	ASSSGQGEEKLF
.	TRBV5-1	TRBJ1-6	ASSLVGTSSYNSPLH
.	TRBV5-1	TRBJ2-1	ASSLAGPFNEQF
few	TRBV30	TRBJ1-2	AWSLKTYVIGYT
.	TRBV5-5	TRBJ1-4	ASSLGYTNEKLF
once	TRBV10-3	TRBJ2-7	AIRGPWDEQY
.	TRBV28	TRBJ2-7	ASSPSGTGLYEQY
.	TRBV21-1	TRBJ2-1	ASSKAHRGTGDSGAAYNEQF
.	TRBV5-1	TRBJ2-5	ASSLGGVAGQETQY
few	TRBV4-1	TRBJ1-4	ASSPPGQGAYEKLF
.	TRBV24-1	TRBJ2-1	ATSGTGYNEQF
.	TRBV19	TRBJ2-3	ASSEGQLMDTQY
.	TRBV3-1/TRBV3-2	TRBJ1-2	ASSTPAAGDYGYT